The sample holds one count of the clone carrying this T cell receptor beta chain. Using immunoSEQ multiplex PCR, the repertoire was profiled, and TCRdb retains in-frame clones only, with some absent. The data contain around 80,000 clones, around nine tenths of them singletons. Germline V gives CDR1 SEHNR, CDR2 FQNEAQ (reference sequence). This CDR3 is built from 14 residues. Trimming left V 5 bases short and J 6 bases short, with 16 bases between. This record comes from a study of OX40 agonist ivuxolimab in advanced cancers. The chain couples TRBV7-9 to TRBJ1-1; D remains unclear. The clonotype originates from an adult with an advanced solid tumor such as melanoma, head and neck, liver or kidney cancer. The source material was CD4+ or CD8+ T cells sorted from blood, sampled in a trial of the OX40 agonist ivuxolimab. The DNA of the CDR3 is TGTGCCAGCAGCAGTCGCGGATCCATGGCTGAAGCTTTCTTT. This gives the protein CASSSRGSMAEAFF. The full variable domain, rest sourced from reference TRBV7-9 and TRBJ1-1, is DTGVSQNPRHKITKRGQNVTFRCDPISEHNRLYWYRQTLGQGPEFLTYFQNEAQLEKSRLLSDRFSAERPKGSFSTLEIQRTEQGDSAMYLCASSSRGSMAEAFFGQGTRLTVV.